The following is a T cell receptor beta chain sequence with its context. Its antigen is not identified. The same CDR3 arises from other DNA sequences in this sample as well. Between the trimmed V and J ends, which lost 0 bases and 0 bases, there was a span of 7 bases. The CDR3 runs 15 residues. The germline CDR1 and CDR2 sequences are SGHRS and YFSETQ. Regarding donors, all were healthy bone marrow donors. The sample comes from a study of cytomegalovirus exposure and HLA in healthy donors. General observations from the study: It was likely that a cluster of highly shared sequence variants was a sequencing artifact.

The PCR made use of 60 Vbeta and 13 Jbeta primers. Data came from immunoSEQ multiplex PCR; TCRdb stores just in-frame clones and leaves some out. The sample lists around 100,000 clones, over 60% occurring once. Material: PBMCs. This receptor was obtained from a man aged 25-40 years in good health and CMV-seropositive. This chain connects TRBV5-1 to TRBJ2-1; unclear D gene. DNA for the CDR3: TGCGCCAGCAGCTTGGGAACAGTCTCCTACAATGAGCAGTTCTTC. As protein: CASSLGTVSYNEQFF.